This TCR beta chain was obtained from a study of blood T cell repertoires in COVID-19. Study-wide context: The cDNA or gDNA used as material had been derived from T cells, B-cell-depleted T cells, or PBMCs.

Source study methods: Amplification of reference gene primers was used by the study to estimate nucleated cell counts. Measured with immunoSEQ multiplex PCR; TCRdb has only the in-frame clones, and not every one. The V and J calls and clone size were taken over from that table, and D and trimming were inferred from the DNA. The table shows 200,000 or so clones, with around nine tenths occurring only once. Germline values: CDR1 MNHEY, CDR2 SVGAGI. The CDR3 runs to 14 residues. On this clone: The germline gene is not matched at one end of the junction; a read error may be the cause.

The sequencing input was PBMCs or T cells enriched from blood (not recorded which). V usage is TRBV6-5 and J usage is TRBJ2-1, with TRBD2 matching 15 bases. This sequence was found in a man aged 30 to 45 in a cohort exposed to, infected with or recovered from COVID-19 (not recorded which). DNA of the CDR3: TGTGCCAGCAGTTACCGAGGACTAGCGGGAGGGCCGATCTTC. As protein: CASSYRGLAGGPIF.